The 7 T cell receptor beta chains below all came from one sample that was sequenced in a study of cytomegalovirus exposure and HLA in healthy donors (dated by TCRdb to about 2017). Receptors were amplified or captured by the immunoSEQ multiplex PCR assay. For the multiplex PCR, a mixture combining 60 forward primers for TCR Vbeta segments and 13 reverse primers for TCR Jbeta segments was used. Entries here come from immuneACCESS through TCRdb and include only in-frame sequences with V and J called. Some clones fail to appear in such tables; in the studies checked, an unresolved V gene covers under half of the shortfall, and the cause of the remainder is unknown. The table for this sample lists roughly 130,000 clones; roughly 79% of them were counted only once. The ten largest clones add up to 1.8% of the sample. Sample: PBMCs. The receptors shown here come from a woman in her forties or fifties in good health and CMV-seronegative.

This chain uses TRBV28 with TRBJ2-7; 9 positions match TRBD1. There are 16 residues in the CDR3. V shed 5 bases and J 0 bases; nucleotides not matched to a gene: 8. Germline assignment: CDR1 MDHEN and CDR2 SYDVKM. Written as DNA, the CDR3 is TGTGCCAGCAGTCGTACAGGGGGCCAGGGCTCCTACGAGCAGTACTTC. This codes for CASSRTGGQGSYEQYF.

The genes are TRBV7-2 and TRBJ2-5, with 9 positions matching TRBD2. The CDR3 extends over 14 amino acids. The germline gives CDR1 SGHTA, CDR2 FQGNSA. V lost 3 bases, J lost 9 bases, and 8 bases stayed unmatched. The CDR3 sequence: CASSFGLALEAQYF. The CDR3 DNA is TGTGCCAGCAGCTTCGGACTAGCGCTGGAGGCCCAGTACTTC. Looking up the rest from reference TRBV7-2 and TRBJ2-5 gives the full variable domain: GAGVSQSPSNKVTEKGKDVELRCDPISGHTALYWYRQSLGQGLEFLIYFQGNSAPDKSGLPSDRFSAERTGGSVSTLTIQRTQQEDSAVYLCASSFGLALEAQYFGPGTRLLVL.

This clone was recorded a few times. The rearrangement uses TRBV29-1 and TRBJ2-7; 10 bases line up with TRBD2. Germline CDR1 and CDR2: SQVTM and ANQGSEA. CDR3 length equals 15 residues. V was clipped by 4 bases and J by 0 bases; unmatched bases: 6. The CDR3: CSVVRGTSASYEQYF. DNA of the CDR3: TGCAGCGTTGTCAGGGGGACTAGCGCCTCCTACGAGCAGTACTTC.

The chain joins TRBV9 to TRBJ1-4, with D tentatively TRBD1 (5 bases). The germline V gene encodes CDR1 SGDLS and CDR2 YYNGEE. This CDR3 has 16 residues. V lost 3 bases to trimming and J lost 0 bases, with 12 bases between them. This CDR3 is CASSGGGGATNEKLFF. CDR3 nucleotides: TGTGCCAGCAGCGGTGGGGGAGGTGCAACTAATGAAAAACTGTTTTTT.

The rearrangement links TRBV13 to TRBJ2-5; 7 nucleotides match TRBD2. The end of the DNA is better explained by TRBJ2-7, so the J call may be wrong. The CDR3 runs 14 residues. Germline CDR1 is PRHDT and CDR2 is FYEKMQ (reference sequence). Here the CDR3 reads CASSSTSISYEQYF. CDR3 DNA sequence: TGTGCCAGCAGCTCGACTAGCATCTCCTACGAGCAGTACTTC.

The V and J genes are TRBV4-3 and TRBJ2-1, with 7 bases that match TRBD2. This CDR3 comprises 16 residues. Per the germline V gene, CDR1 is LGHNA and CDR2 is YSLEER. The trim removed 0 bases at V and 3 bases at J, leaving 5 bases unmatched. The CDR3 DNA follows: TGCGCCAGCAGCCAAGATTCCCAGCGGGGCTACAATGAGCAGTTCTTC. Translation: CASSQDSQRGYNEQFF.

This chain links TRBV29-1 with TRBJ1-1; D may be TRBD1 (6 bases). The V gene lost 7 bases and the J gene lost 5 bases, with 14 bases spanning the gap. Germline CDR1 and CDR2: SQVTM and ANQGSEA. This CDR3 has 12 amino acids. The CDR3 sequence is CSAQQGRTEAFF. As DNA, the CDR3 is TGCAGCGCCCAACAGGGTCGGACTGAAGCTTTCTTT.